The T cell receptor (beta chain) described here comes from a study of neurological immune-mediated disorders. Study-level points and caveats: In HTLV-1-associated myelopathy, TCR clonal expansion was greatest, whereas multiple sclerosis had the least, falling below healthy controls. Because no CDR3 amino acid sequences were shared across subjects by expanded clones, private repertoires were suggested in all groups.

Looked up from germline, CDR1 is SGHTA and CDR2 is FQGNSA. CDR3 length: 13 amino acids. Between the trimmed V and J ends, which lost 5 bases and 6 bases, there was a span of 13 bases. Noted time point: longitudinal time-point 1 (baseline). The cDNA came from 5'RACE, which used 10-nucleotide random UMIs. A single run covered 15-18 subjects with over 180 million TCR-beta sequences. TCRdb used MiXCR to reprocess the 5' RACE reads, holding one entry per CDR3 protein. The sample has some 60,000 distinct CDR3 sequences; about 10% are singletons. This clonotype was seen repeatedly, ten times or more. Its antigen is currently unknown.

This TCR came from a male donor with HTLV-1-associated myelopathy (HAM/TSP). Sequenced sample: PBMCs. The V call is TRBV7-2, the J call TRBJ1-2; unclear D gene. CDR3 coding DNA: TGTGCCAGCAGCCTACCCCCCTTGGATGGCTACACCTTC. This gives the protein CASSLPPLDGYTF.